The sequence of this TCR beta chain was determined in a study of cytomegalovirus exposure and HLA in healthy donors (dated by TCRdb to the late 2010s). As for the study more broadly: An earlier analysis of approximately 640 of the donors reported 250 to 350 Gb of sequence data and about 100 million unique TCR beta sequences from roughly 180 million T cells. An early release covering some 640 HLA-typed donors comprised approximately 300 gigabases of sequencing data and about 90 million unique TCR sequences. Of the approximately 400 genotyped donors, roughly 85% fell in the genetic ancestry cluster associated with self-reported Caucasian donors. The study aimed to test whether signatures of past pathogen exposure could be identified by cataloging public T cell receptors. The study used immunosequencing to profile the T cell repertoires of some 600 subjects and linked those repertoires to cytomegalovirus serostatus. A separate validation cohort of some 130 different subjects was used in addition to the approximately 610-subject first cohort. To predict cytomegalovirus infection status, the study combined high-throughput TCR immunosequencing, statistical association of individual TCRs with disease status, and machine learning. To study patterns of TCR occurrence, a later analysis re-analyzed previously published TCR beta repertoires from 500 to 850 donors and added high-resolution HLA genotyping. In the later analysis, no new phenotypic data were used to find candidate immune exposures; instead, reliance was placed on TCR beta sequences and their occurrence across donors. An earlier analysis of nearly 600 of the donors applied high-throughput TCR beta sequencing to assess whether each TCR beta V gene segment acted as functional or pseudogenic. Donor age, sex, ethnicity and CMV serostatus were compiled together with the repertoire data. A later genetic analysis used genome-wide SNP genotypes for about 65% of the roughly 670 donors, treating that subset as a discovery cohort. Every discovery cohort repertoire had been produced on one sequencing platform. Class I and class II HLA loci were covered by the typing at four-digit resolution. The number of donors typed differed by locus, with about 629-630 for A, B, C, DRB1 and DQB1, roughly 520 for DQA1, over 600 for DPA1, and some 450 for DPB1. Five DR-DQ haplotypes were handled as single units for association and clustering because linkage in the cohort was strong. Among 300 to 500 genotyped donors of the cohort, an average of approximately 240,000 unique TCR beta nucleotide sequences was sequenced per donor, of which about 18% were non-productive.

The cohort comprised 710 or so healthy bone marrow donors. All cohort members were sampled while nominally healthy, although unrecorded immune exposures were likely present. The donor was CMV seronegative and was included in the group of a few hundred seronegative cohort members. Each donor provided a peripheral blood sample, and peripheral blood mononuclear cells were used for TCR beta sequencing. The Qiagen DNeasy Blood Extraction Kit was used to extract genomic DNA from the blood cell samples. This clone was seen once. This receptor's antigen is unknown. Base qualities are not provided; no much larger clone lies one nucleotide away. Points the paper makes about the study in general: An earlier analysis of approximately 600 of the donors showed that most TCR beta V segments appeared in productive rearrangements either about 87% or about 30% of the time, which broadly matched IMGT annotations. The authors suggested that the approach could potentially be extended to other disease states and immunological phenotypes. In a later analysis, most CMV-associated TCR beta chains were found to appear HLA-restricted, with HLA associations seemingly driven largely by CMV exposure. Cytomegalovirus status was reported to be diagnosed by the classifier with high specificity and sensitivity in both the original and validation cohorts. The cohort was sequenced for TCR beta chains only, and without alpha or paired-chain data the features that could be detected were limited. A later analysis found that HLA-associated TCR beta chains were more clonally expanded and had lower generation probabilities than equally common non-associated chains. A few of the identified cytomegalovirus-associated TCR beta chains were confirmed in vitro to be specific for cytomegalovirus antigens. The only immune exposure information available for the cohort was CMV serostatus. Several of the top co-occurrence clusters appeared to be linked to parvovirus B19, influenza, CMV and Epstein-Barr virus, according to a later analysis. Correlated functional status among segregating V segments might reflect linkage disequilibrium, but an unknown experimental factor could not be ruled out. The presence/absence analyses assumed that sequencing depth was roughly uniform across donors, and that assumption may not be true. Across donors, most TCR sequences were observed very rarely, whereas some public TCRs were present in many individuals. A total of 150 to 200 TCR beta chains were listed by the study as associated with cytomegalovirus. According to a later analysis, TCR association rates differed among HLA loci, with DRB1 alleles showing the most associated TCRs and HLA-C alleles showing the fewest. Assigning TCR associations to individual alleles was difficult when HLA alleles, especially DR and DQ, strongly co-occurred. A further reported finding was that TCR beta sequences accurately predicted the HLA-A and HLA-B alleles for most subjects in the first cohort. Because HLA typing was unavailable for some donors at each locus, only the typed subset was used in association tests. A later genetic analysis associated a missense DCLRE1C variant with V-gene and J-gene trimming of TCR beta chains, and an independent cohort replicated the association. In a later genetic analysis, fewer N-insertions in productive TCRs were reported among donors in an Asian-associated ancestry cluster than the roughly 700-donor mean. Because counts were too low, seventeen rarely observed V segments, including chromosome 9 orphons, were left out of the earlier analysis of 587 of the donors. In a later analysis, 16,951 TCR beta sequences were associated with specific HLA alleles at a false discovery rate of 0.05. A cluster of highly shared sequence variants was judged likely to be a technical artifact of the sequencing pipeline.

Receptor amplification or capture employed the immunoSEQ multiplex PCR assay. For the multiplex PCR, a mixture combining 60 forward primers for TCR Vbeta segments and 13 reverse primers for TCR Jbeta segments was used. The CDR3 region of rearranged TCR beta genes was amplified from genomic DNA with a multiplex PCR assay. The Illumina HiSeq System was used to sequence the amplified TCR beta libraries as 87-base-pair reads. Per the authors' processing: In a later analysis, roughly 80 million unique TCR beta chains were counted across the roughly 610 repertoires, and around 11 million of these chains were shared by at least two donors. A nearest-neighbor algorithm error-corrected the raw reads and collapsed the reads into unique sequences, merging closely related sequences to remove PCR and sequencing errors. To assign V, D and J gene segments, CDR3 sequences were aligned to IMGT reference sequences. For a sequence to be retained, at least a six-nucleotide match to both a V gene segment and a J gene segment was required. A rearrangement was called productive if the CDR3 had no stop codons and remained in frame with V and J, and every other rearrangement was called non-productive. CDR3 was defined by IMGT convention, running from the second conserved V-encoded cysteine to the conserved J-encoded phenylalanine. Sequences without an unambiguous match to a single V gene segment were excluded from the earlier analysis of several hundred of the donors. An earlier analysis of about 600 of the donors called V segments functional above 56.7% productive rearrangements and segregating when the between-donor standard deviation exceeded 5%. To diagnose cytomegalovirus status from the catalog of TCR beta chain sequences, a statistical classification framework was built. In a later analysis, TCR nucleotide sequences were compared against IMGT/GENE-DB human TR gene sequences so that V and J genes could be assigned. A later analysis assigned CDR3 sequences and most-parsimonious VDJ recombination scenarios with the TCRdist pipeline. In a later analysis, each TCR beta chain was defined by its CDR3 amino acid sequence together with its V-gene family, and reads without a unique V-gene family were excluded. As a way to deal with suspected cross-contamination and a sequencing artifact, a later analysis dropped 450 to 600 nucleotide sequences that were highly shared and had low generation probability. For each public chain, a later analysis derived a clonal expansion index from normalized ranks of inferred template counts within each repertoire. A later analysis computed generation probabilities with a VDJ recombination model fitted to out-of-frame rearrangements, and checked the results against IGoR. In a later analysis, hypergeometric tests were used to score TCR-TCR, TCR-HLA and TCR-CMV co-occurrence, with a repertoire-size bias correction applied to TCR pairs. False discovery rates were estimated in a later analysis by permuting HLA or CMV assignments 20 times. In a later analysis, co-occurring TCRs were grouped using DBSCAN, with TCRdist sequence similarity added in when clustering inside HLA-allele-positive subsets. Repertoires with fewer than 30,000 or more than 120,000 public chains, plus five repertoires with anomalous nucleotide sharing, were excluded from co-occurrence clustering. TCRdb obtained this table from immuneACCESS and retained in-frame rearrangements with V and J assigned. These tables miss some clones; where compared with another copy, unresolved V genes account for less than half of the shortfall, and the remainder is unexplained. V, J and clone size derive from that table, while D and trimming were established from the DNA sequence. The sample yields around 220,000 clones; about 75% were counted once. 1.8% of the sample comes from the top ten.

This TCR was sampled from a woman aged 30 to 39 in good health and CMV-seronegative. Sequencing was performed on PBMCs.

The sequenced DNA is TGTGCCAGCGGGCGGGACTCATATGGCTACACCTTC. The translation is CASGRDSYGYTF. The rearrangement combines TRBV6-1 with TRBJ1-2; TRBD1 might be the D gene, on 5 matching bases. From a lookup of the germline V gene, CDR1 and CDR2 are MNHNS and SASEGT. A distance of 12 bases separates the germline ends of V and J, which lose 8 bases and 5 bases respectively. Including cysteine and phenylalanine, the CDR3 has 12 amino acids. The entry retains the CDR3 DNA only, 36 bases that are in frame from base 1.